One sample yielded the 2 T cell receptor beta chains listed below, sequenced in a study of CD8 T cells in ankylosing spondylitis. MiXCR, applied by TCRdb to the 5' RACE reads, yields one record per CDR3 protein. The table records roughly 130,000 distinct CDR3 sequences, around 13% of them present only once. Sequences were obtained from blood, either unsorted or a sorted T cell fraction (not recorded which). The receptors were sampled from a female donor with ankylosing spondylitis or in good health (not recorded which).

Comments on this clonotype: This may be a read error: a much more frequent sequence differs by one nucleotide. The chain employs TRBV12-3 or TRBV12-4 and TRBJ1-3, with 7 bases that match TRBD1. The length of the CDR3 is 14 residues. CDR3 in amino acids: CAGRPGGSGNTIYF. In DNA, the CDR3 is TGTGCCGGCAGACCAGGGGGATCTGGAAACACCATATATTTT.

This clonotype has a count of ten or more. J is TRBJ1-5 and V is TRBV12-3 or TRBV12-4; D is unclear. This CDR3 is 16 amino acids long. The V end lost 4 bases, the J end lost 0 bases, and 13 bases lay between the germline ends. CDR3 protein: CASSSRAQNSNQPQHF. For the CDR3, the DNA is TGTGCCAGCAGTTCGAGGGCGCAGAATAGCAATCAGCCCCAGCATTTT.